One and the same sample provided the 9 T cell receptor beta chains below, sequenced in a study of shared clonotypes between healthy human individuals (TCRdb year 2020). CD8 naive samples were CD45RO-negative cells positively selected for CCR7, giving a CD45RA+CCR7+ population that excluded TemRA cells. Library preparation was by the immunoSEQ multiplex PCR assay. Here the immuneACCESS table is served through TCRdb, limited to in-frame sequences with V and J called. Missing clones are a known gap in these copies; in checked studies unresolved V genes cover under half, and the rest lacks a known reason. This sample has 650,000 to 800,000 clones in its table, and 92% of those were observed once. Nearly 25% of the sample is taken by the ten largest. Sequenced: naive CD8+ T cells sorted from blood. In the paper's terms, the cell subset or site label means: CD45RA+CCR7+. All receptors come from a man younger than 45 in good health.

The gene calls are TRBV4-3 and TRBJ2-1, with 8 bases lining up with TRBD2. The CDR3 covers 18 residues. The ends lost 0 bases at V and 5 bases at J; junction bases unmatched: 12. CDR1 and CDR2 from the germline V gene are LGHNA and YSLEER. CDR3 loop: CASSQDRAGAPRNNEQFF. CDR3 in DNA: TGCGCCAGCAGCCAAGATCGAGCGGGAGCCCCTCGGAACAATGAGCAGTTCTTC.

This clone was seen once. The rearrangement uses TRBV27 and TRBJ2-7; 7 nucleotides agree with TRBD1. CDR1 is MNHEY and CDR2 is SMNVEV in the germline V gene (reference sequence). V was pared by 6 bases and J by 3 bases, with 17 bases of the junction left unmatched. CDR3 length: 17 amino acids. CDR3 DNA sequence: TGTGCCAGCAGCCCGACAGGGTTCCTTTCTGCGGGCTACGAGCAGTACTTC. This gives the protein CASSPTGFLSAGYEQYF.

This chain uses TRBV13 with TRBJ2-1; 13 nucleotides agree with TRBD2. Germline V gene lookup returns CDR1 PRHDT and CDR2 FYEKMQ (reference sequence). The CDR3 loop spans 16 amino acids. Trimming took 3 bases from V and 4 from J; bases not matched to a gene: 3. The CDR3 DNA is TGTGCCAGCAGCTTGGGACTAGCGGGGCCATACAATGAGCAGTTCTTC. It yields the protein CASSLGLAGPYNEQFF.

This rearrangement joins TRBV6-6 to TRBJ2-1; no definite D call. Per germline, CDR1 MNHNY and CDR2 SVGAGI (reference sequence). V was trimmed by 4 bases and J by 9 bases, leaving 10 bases between them. CDR3 length equals 12 residues. The CDR3 nucleotides read TGTGCCAGCAGTTTAAGTAGGCGTGAGCAGTTCTTC. Residues: CASSLSRREQFF.

The chain uses TRBV9 and TRBJ2-1; no clear D gene. The CDR3 is 14 residues long. V lost 0 bases, J lost 3 bases, and 7 bases lay in between. CDR1 and CDR2 (germline): SGDLS, YYNGEE. CDR3 DNA: TGTGCCAGCAGCGTAGTCGGCGACTACAATGAGCAGTTCTTC. This sequence encodes CASSVVGDYNEQFF. Combining the CDR3 with reference TRBV9 and TRBJ2-1 gives the whole variable domain DSGVTQTPKHLITATGQRVTLRCSPRSGDLSVYWYQQSLDQGLQFLIQYYNGEERAKGNILERFSAQQFPDLHSELNLSSLELGDSALYFCASSVVGDYNEQFFGPGTRLTVL.

This clone was seen only a few times. The chain joins TRBV4-1 to TRBJ2-1; D is ambiguous. V lost 5 bases to trimming and J lost 6 bases, with 5 bases between them. The CDR3 spans 11 residues. CDR1 and CDR2 from the germline V gene are MGHRA and YSYEKL. The CDR3 here is CASSSSNEQFF. CDR3 DNA: TGCGCCAGCAGCAGCTCCAATGAGCAGTTCTTC.

This clone came up many times. The chain couples TRBV19 to TRBJ2-1, with a tentative D call TRBD1 (6 bases). Per the germline V gene, CDR1 is LNHDA and CDR2 is SQIVND (reference sequence). This CDR3 spans 14 amino acids. V lost 6 bases to trimming and J lost 1 base, with 10 bases between them. CDR3 amino acids: CASSMDSSYNEQFF. The CDR3 bases are TGTGCCAGTAGCATGGACAGTTCCTACAATGAGCAGTTCTTC.

The V and J genes are TRBV27 and TRBJ2-2; unclear D gene. This CDR3 has 13 amino acids. The germline V gene encodes CDR1 MNHEY and CDR2 SMNVEV (reference sequence). V was trimmed by 8 bases and J by 5 bases, leaving 12 bases between them. The CDR3 bases are TGTGCCAGCTCTATCTTCCTGACCGGGGAGCTGTTTTTT. This sequence encodes CASSIFLTGELFF.

V usage is TRBV19 and J usage is TRBJ1-2; 8 bases fit TRBD1. The CDR3 has 15 residues. Germline CDR1 reads LNHDA; CDR2 reads SQIVND (reference sequence). After removal of 0 bases from V and 3 bases from J, the junction contained 3 bases not matched to a gene. As DNA, the CDR3 is TGTGCCAGTAGTATAGACCCAGGGGGCGACTATGGCTACACCTTC. Translated: CASSIDPGGDYGYTF.